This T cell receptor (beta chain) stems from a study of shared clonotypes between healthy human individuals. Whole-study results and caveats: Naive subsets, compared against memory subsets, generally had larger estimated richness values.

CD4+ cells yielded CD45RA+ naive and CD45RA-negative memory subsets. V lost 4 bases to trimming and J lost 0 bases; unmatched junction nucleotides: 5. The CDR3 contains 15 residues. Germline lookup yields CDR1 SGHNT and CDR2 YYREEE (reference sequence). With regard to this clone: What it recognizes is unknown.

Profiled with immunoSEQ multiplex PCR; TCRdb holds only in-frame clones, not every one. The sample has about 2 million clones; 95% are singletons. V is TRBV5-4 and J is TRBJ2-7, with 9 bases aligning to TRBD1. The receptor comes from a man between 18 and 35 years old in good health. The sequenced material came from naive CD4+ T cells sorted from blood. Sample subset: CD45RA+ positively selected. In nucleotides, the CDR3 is TGTGCCAGCAGCCTCCAGACAGGGGGCTCCTACGAGCAGTACTTC. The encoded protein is CASSLQTGGSYEQYF.